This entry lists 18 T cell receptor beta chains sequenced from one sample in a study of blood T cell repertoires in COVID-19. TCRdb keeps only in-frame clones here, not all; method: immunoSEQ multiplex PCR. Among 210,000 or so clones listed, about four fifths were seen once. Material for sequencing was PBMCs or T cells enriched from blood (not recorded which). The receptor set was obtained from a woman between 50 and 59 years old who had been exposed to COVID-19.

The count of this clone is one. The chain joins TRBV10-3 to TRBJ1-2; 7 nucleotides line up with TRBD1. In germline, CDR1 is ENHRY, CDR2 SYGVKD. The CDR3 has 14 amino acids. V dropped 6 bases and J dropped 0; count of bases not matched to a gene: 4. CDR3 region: CAISPGQPNYGYTF. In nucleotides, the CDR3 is TGTGCCATCAGCCCGGGACAGCCTAACTATGGCTACACCTTC.

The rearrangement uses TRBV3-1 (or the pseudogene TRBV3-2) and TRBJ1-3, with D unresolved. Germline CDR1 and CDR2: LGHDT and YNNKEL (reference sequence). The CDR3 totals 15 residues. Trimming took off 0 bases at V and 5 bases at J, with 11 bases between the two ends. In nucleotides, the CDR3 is TGTGCCAGCAGCCAAGAGGGAGGTCTAAGAAACACCATATATTTT. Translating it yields CASSQEGGLRNTIYF.

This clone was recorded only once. In DNA form, the CDR3 reads TGTGCCAGCAGCTTAGTGACAGGGGGCAGGAACTATGGCTACACCTTC. It is translated as CASSLVTGGRNYGYTF. This chain links TRBV3-1 (or the pseudogene TRBV3-2) with TRBJ1-2; 10 nucleotides align to TRBD1. Looked up from germline, CDR1 is LGHDT and CDR2 is YNNKEL (reference sequence). The CDR3 length is 16 residues. With V trimmed by 5 bases and J by 2 bases, 8 bases remained unmatched.

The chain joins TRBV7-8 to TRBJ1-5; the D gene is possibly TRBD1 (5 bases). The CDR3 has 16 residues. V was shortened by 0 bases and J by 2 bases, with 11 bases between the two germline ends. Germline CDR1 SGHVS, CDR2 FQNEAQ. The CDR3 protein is CASSLATGVGNQPQHF. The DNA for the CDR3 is TGTGCCAGCAGCTTAGCCACGGGGGTTGGCAATCAGCCCCAGCATTTT.

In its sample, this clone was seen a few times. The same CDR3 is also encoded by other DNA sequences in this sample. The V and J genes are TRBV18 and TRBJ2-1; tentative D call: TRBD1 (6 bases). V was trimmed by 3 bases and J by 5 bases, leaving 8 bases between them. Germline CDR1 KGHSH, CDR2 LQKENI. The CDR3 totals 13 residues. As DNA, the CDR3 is TGTGCCAGCTCACCTGGACAGAACAATGAGCAGTTCTTC. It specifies CASSPGQNNEQFF.

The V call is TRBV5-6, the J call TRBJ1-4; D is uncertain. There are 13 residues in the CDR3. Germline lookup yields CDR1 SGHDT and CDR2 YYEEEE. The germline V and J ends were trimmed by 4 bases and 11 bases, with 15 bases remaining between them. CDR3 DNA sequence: TGTGCCAGCAGCCTCCGCCTTATGGGCAAACTGTTTTTT. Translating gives CASSLRLMGKLFF.

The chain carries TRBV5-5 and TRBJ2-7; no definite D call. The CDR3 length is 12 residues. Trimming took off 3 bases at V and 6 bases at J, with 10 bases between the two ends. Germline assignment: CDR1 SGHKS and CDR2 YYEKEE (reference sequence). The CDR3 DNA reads TGTGCCAGCAGCTCCCTCCTCCGCGAGCAGTACTTC. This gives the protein CASSSLLREQYF. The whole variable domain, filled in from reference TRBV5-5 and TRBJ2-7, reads DAGVTQSPTHLIKTRGQQVTLRCSPISGHKSVSWYQQVLGQGPQFIFQYYEKEERGRGNFPDRFSARQFPNYSSELNVNALLLGDSALYLCASSSLLREQYFGPGTRLTVT.

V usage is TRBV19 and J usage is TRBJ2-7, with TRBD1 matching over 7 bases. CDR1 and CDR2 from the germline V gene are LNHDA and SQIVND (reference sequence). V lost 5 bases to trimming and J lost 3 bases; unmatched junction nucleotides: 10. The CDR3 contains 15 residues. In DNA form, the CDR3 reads TGTGCCAGTAGTGTTACCGGGACAGTTTTCTACGAGCAGTACTTC. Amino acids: CASSVTGTVFYEQYF. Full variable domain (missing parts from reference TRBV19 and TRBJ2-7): DGGITQSPKYLFRKEGQNVTLSCEQNLNHDAMYWYRQDPGQGLRLIYYSQIVNDFQKGDIAEGYSVSREKKESFPLTVTSAQKNPTAFYLCASSVTGTVFYEQYFGPGTRLTVT.

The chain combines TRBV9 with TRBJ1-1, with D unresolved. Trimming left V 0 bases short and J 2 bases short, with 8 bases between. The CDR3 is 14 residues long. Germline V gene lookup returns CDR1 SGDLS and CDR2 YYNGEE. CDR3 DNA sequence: TGTGCCAGCAGCGTAGGGGCAATCAACACTGAAGCTTTCTTT. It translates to CASSVGAINTEAFF.

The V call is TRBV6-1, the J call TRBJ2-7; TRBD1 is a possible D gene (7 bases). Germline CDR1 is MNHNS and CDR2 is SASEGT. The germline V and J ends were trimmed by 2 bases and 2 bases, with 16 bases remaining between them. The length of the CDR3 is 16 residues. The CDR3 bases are TGTGCCAGCAGTGAACGAGGAGGGGACAGCGCCTACGAGCAGTACTTC. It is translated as CASSERGGDSAYEQYF.

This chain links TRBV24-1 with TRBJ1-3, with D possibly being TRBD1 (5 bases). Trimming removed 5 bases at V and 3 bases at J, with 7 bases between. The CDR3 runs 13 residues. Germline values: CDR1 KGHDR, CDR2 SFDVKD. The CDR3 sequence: CATSAGNGNTIYF. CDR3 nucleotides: TGTGCCACCAGTGCAGGGAATGGAAACACCATATATTTT.

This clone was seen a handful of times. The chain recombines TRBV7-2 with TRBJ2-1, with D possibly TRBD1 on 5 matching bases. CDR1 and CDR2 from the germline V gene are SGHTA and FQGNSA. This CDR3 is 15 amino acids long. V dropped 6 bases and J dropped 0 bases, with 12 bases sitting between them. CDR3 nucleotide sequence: TGTGCCAGCAGGCCTCAGGGTAGCTCCTACAATGAGCAGTTCTTC. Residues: CASRPQGSSYNEQFF. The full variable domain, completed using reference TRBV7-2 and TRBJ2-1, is GAGVSQSPSNKVTEKGKDVELRCDPISGHTALYWYRQSLGQGLEFLIYFQGNSAPDKSGLPSDRFSAERTGGSVSTLTIQRTQQEDSAVYLCASRPQGSSYNEQFFGPGTRLTVL.

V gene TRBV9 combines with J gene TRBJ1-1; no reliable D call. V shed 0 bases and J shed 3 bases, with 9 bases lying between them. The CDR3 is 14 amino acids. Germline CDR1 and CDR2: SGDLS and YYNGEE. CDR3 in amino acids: CASSVGNGYTEAFF. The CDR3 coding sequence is TGTGCCAGCAGCGTAGGGAACGGGTACACTGAAGCTTTCTTT. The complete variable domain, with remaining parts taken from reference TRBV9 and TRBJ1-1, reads DSGVTQTPKHLITATGQRVTLRCSPRSGDLSVYWYQQSLDQGLQFLIQYYNGEERAKGNILERFSAQQFPDLHSELNLSSLELGDSALYFCASSVGNGYTEAFFGQGTRLTVV.

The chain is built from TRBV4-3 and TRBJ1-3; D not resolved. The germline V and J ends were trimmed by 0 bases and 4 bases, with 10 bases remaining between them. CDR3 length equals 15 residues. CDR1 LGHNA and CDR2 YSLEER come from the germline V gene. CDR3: CASSQDFGRGNTIYF. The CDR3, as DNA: TGCGCCAGCAGCCAAGATTTTGGGAGGGGAAACACCATATATTTT.

CDR3 coding DNA: TGTGCCAGCAGCCCTCGGACAGGTGAAGCTTTCTTT. Translated: CASSPRTGEAFF. The chain combines TRBV7-9 with TRBJ1-1; 7 bases agree with TRBD1. This CDR3 comprises 12 residues. CDR1 and CDR2 from the germline V gene are SEHNR and FQNEAQ (reference sequence). With 5 bases clipped from V and 7 bases from J, the junction kept 4 bases outside the gene matches.

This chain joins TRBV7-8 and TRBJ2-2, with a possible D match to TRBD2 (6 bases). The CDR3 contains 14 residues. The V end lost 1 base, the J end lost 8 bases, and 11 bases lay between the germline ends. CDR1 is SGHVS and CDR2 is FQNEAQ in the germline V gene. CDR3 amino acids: CASSLVGGGGELFF. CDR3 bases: TGTGCCAGCAGCTTAGTGGGGGGAGGAGGGGAGCTGTTTTTT. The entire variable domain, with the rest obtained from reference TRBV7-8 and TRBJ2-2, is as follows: GAGVSQSPRYKVAKRGQDVALRCDPISGHVSLFWYQQALGQGPEFLTYFQNEAQLDKSGLPSDRFFAERPEGSVSTLKIQRTQQEDSAVYLCASSLVGGGGELFFGEGSRLTVL.

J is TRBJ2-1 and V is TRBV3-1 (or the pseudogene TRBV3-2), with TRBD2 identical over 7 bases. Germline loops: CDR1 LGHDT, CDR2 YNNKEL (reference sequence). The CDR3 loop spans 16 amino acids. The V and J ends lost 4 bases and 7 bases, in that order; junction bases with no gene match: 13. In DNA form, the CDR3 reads TGTGCCAGCAGCCCTCCTTTTGGCGGGGGTGGAAATGAGCAGTTCTTC. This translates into CASSPPFGGGGNEQFF.

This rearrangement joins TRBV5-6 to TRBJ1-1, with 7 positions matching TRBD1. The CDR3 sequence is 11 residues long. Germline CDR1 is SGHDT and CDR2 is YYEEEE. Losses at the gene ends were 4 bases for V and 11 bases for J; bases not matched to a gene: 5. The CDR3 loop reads CASSHDRDAFF. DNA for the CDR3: TGTGCCAGCAGCCATGACAGGGACGCTTTCTTT.